What follows are 14 T cell receptor beta chains derived from one specimen sequenced in a study of cytomegalovirus exposure and HLA in healthy donors (dated by TCRdb to about 2017). Libraries were constructed by the immunoSEQ multiplex PCR assay. A mixture of 60 forward primers for TCR Vbeta segments and 13 reverse primers for TCR Jbeta segments was used in the multiplex PCR. TCRdb retrieved this table from immuneACCESS and kept in-frame rearrangements only. Not all clones are present; in checked studies, unresolved V genes account for under half, and no reason is known for the remainder. Within this sample are 80,000 to 130,000 clones, with around 80% of them counted one time only. The ten largest clones represent 4.1% of the sample. The sequencing sample was made of PBMCs. These receptor sequences come from a female donor in good health and CMV-seropositive.

The rearrangement links TRBV7-2 to TRBJ2-7; 10 positions agree with TRBD1. This CDR3 has 15 residues. Losses at the gene ends were 6 bases for V and 0 bases for J; bases not matched to a gene: 5. Germline V gene sequence: CDR1 SGHTA, CDR2 FQGNSA. This CDR3 is CASRSTGGSSYEQYF. DNA for the CDR3: TGTGCCAGCAGGTCGACAGGGGGCAGCTCCTACGAGCAGTACTTC.

This clone was seen a single time. The V call is TRBV6-1, the J call TRBJ1-5; TRBD1 aligns across 7 bases. There are 15 residues in the CDR3. Germline CDR1 and CDR2: MNHNS and SASEGT. J lost 2 bases, V lost 5 bases, and 6 bases had no gene match. CDR3 nucleotides: TGTGCCAGCAGTAGACCAGGGGGAGGCAATCAGCCCCAGCATTTT. It yields the protein CASSRPGGGNQPQHF.

The gene calls are TRBV10-1 and TRBJ2-1; TRBD1 matches at 8 bases. CDR3 length equals 14 residues. The J segment lost 12 bases and the V segment lost 6 bases, leaving 13 bases of the junction unmatched. CDR1 is WNHNN, CDR2 SYGVQD, per germline (reference sequence). The CDR3 protein is CASSPGQALVGQFF. The CDR3 region has the DNA TGCGCCAGCAGCCCGGGACAGGCCCTAGTAGGGCAGTTCTTC.

The J gene is TRBJ1-2, the V gene TRBV30; TRBD1 matches at 8 bases. The CDR3 contains 11 residues. The ends lost 8 bases at V and 8 bases at J; junction bases unmatched: 7. CDR1 GTSNPN and CDR2 SVGIG come from the germline V gene (reference sequence). In DNA, the CDR3 is TGTGCCGATGGACAGGGCGGCGGCTACACCTTC. This codes for CADGQGGGYTF.

The rearrangement uses TRBV5-1 and TRBJ2-1; tentatively, D is TRBD2 (7 bases). V was shortened by 0 bases and J by 9 bases, with 10 bases between the two germline ends. The CDR3 has 13 amino acids. The germline V gene encodes CDR1 SGHRS and CDR2 YFSETQ. This CDR3 is CASSLGGGVEQFF. CDR3 nucleotides: TGCGCCAGCAGCTTGGGGGGGGGCGTTGAGCAGTTCTTC.

The CDR3 loop is CASSRTSGSTDTQYF. The DNA of the CDR3 is TGCGCCAGCAGCCGCACTAGCGGAAGCACAGATACGCAGTATTTT. V gene TRBV4-1 combines with J gene TRBJ2-3; 8 bases agree with TRBD2. The CDR3 is 15 residues long. The junction had 3 bases not matched to a gene; V was cut back by 4 bases and J by 0 bases. Germline V gene lookup returns CDR1 MGHRA and CDR2 YSYEKL.

This clone was detected a few times. The chain combines TRBV5-1 with TRBJ2-7; D perhaps matches TRBD1 (5 bases). Between the trimmed V and J ends, which lost 4 bases and 3 bases, there was a span of 17 bases. Germline V gives CDR1 SGHRS, CDR2 YFSETQ. This CDR3 has 15 amino acids. The DNA of the CDR3 is TGCGCCAGCAGCGAAACAGGCACGGCCTACTACGAGCAGTACTTC. This translates into CASSETGTAYYEQYF.

This chain links TRBV6-5 with TRBJ1-6; no firm D call. This CDR3 contains 13 residues. CDR1 and CDR2 (germline): MNHEY, SVGAGI. The V and J ends lost 7 bases and 7 bases respectively, with 11 bases between them. The CDR3 is CASKPSRNSPLHF. The CDR3 DNA reads TGTGCCAGCAAGCCCTCTCGGAATTCACCCCTCCACTTT.

Details on this clone: At one boundary the junction diverges from the germline segment, which might be a read error. V gene TRBV27 combines with J gene TRBJ2-6, with TRBD1 matching 11 bases. The CDR3 sequence is 18 residues long. CDR1 is MNHEY and CDR2 is SMNVEV in the germline V gene (reference sequence). CDR3 sequence (DNA): TGTGCCAGCAGTTTATTCGGACAGGGGGCTCTAGAAGCCAACGGCCTGACTTTC. This encodes CASSLFGQGALEANGLTF. Supplemented by reference TRBV27 and TRBJ2-6, the full variable domain reads EAQVTQNPRYLITVTGKKLTVTCSQNMNHEYMSWYRQDPGLGLRQIYYSMNVEVTDKGDVPEGYKVSRKEKRNFPLILESPSPNQTSLYFCASSLFGQGALEANGLTFGAGSRLTVL.

CDR3 loop: CASSVGTSGSIETQYF. CDR3 DNA sequence: TGTGCCAGCAGCGTAGGGACTAGCGGGAGCATAGAGACCCAGTACTTC. The chain couples TRBV9 to TRBJ2-5, with 13 bases that match TRBD2. The CDR3 runs to 16 residues. The germline V gene encodes CDR1 SGDLS and CDR2 YYNGEE. V was clipped by 0 bases and J by 4 bases; unmatched bases: 3. The full variable domain, its missing parts supplied by reference TRBV9 and TRBJ2-5, is DSGVTQTPKHLITATGQRVTLRCSPRSGDLSVYWYQQSLDQGLQFLIQYYNGEERAKGNILERFSAQQFPDLHSELNLSSLELGDSALYFCASSVGTSGSIETQYFGPGTRLLVL.

This chain links TRBV5-5 with TRBJ1-1, with 8 bases lining up with TRBD1. Germline-derived CDR1 and CDR2 are SGHKS and YYEKEE (reference sequence). This CDR3 has 14 amino acids. Trimming cost V 4 bases and J 6 bases; bases outside gene matches: 8. The CDR3 loop is CASSAGQGVPEAFF. DNA for the CDR3: TGTGCCAGCAGCGCAGGACAGGGCGTGCCTGAAGCTTTCTTT.

The CDR3 DNA follows: TGTGCCAGCAGCAAAGAGTGGGACAGGGATCAGCCCCAGCATTTT. As protein: CASSKEWDRDQPQHF. This sequence joins TRBV21-1 and TRBJ1-5; the table assigns TRBD1, which was not confirmed against the DNA. TRBV21-1 is a known pseudogene. The CDR3 has 15 residues.

This chain uses TRBV5-1 with TRBJ2-2, with D perhaps matching TRBD2 (6 bases). CDR1 and CDR2 (germline): SGHRS, YFSETQ. V dropped 5 bases and J dropped 4 bases, with 12 bases sitting between them. This CDR3 contains 14 residues. The CDR3, as DNA: TGCGCCAGCAGGGAGGGAGAAGTCACCGGGGAGCTGTTTTTT. Its translation is CASREGEVTGELFF.

V is TRBV5-5 and J is TRBJ2-7; TRBD2 agrees at 10 bases. Germline loops: CDR1 SGHKS, CDR2 YYEKEE (reference sequence). This CDR3 comprises 15 residues. Germline trimming cut 4 bases from V and 3 bases from J; bases unmatched to any gene: 7. The CDR3 sequence is CASSPGTSEGYEQYF. The CDR3 DNA reads as TGTGCCAGCAGCCCAGGGACTAGCGAGGGCTACGAGCAGTACTTC.